These 11 T cell receptor beta chains were all obtained from the same sample, sequenced in a study of liver allograft versus peripheral blood T cells. About the research overall: Transplanted livers and recipients' peripheral blood had their T cell receptor repertoires compared.

TCRdb passed the reads through MiXCR, listing each CDR3 protein once. This repertoire shows around 9,100 distinct CDR3 sequences, 15% found once; its top ten account for around 3%. These receptors all stem from a human patient who had a liver transplant. Some T cells may trace back to the graft donor.

This clonotype is categorized as medium-sized. The chain uses TRBV19 and TRBJ1-5, with 8 bases identical to TRBD1. The V and J ends lost 5 bases and 3 bases, in that order; junction bases with no gene match: 6. There are 15 residues in the CDR3. Germline loops: CDR1 LNHDA, CDR2 SQIVND (reference sequence). The CDR3 protein is CASSPDREFNQPQHF. CDR3 nucleotides: TGTGCCAGTAGTCCGGACAGGGAGTTCAATCAGCCCCAGCATTTT.

This clonotype was detected many times. The V gene is TRBV6-6, the J gene TRBJ1-2; 8 nucleotides line up with TRBD1. The germline gives CDR1 MNHNY, CDR2 SVGAGI (reference sequence). This CDR3 contains 14 residues. Losses at the gene ends were 4 bases for V and 7 bases for J; bases not matched to a gene: 8. For the CDR3, the DNA is TGTGCCAGCAGTTCTTCAGGGGGCGCAGGTGGCTACACCTTC. Protein product: CASSSSGGAGGYTF.

This clonotype was seen ten or more times. The chain joins TRBV19 to TRBJ1-2, with 8 bases identical to TRBD1. CDR1 is LNHDA, CDR2 SQIVND, per germline (reference sequence). The J segment lost 4 bases and the V segment lost 8 bases, leaving 9 bases of the junction unmatched. This CDR3 has 14 residues. CDR3 bases: TGTGCCAGTCGGCCTTCAGGGGGCGGCTATGGCTACACCTTC. It yields the protein CASRPSGGGYGYTF. Full variable domain (remainder filled in from reference TRBV19 and TRBJ1-2): DGGITQSPKYLFRKEGQNVTLSCEQNLNHDAMYWYRQDPGQGLRLIYYSQIVNDFQKGDIAEGYSVSREKKESFPLTVTSAQKNPTAFYLCASRPSGGGYGYTFGSGTRLTVV.

This clonotype was observed a handful of times. The chain has TRBV28 and TRBJ2-7, with D possibly TRBD1 on 5 matching bases. Germline CDR1 MDHEN, CDR2 SYDVKM. V was pared by 7 bases and J by 3 bases, with 10 bases between. This CDR3 is built from 12 residues. The CDR3 region is CASTQGDYEQYF. CDR3 DNA: TGTGCCAGCACCCAGGGCGACTACGAGCAGTACTTC.

The chain employs TRBV12-3 or TRBV12-4 and TRBJ1-4; 7 positions match TRBD1. The V gene end was trimmed by 5 bases and the J gene end by 10 bases; junction bases not matched to a gene: 7. The length of the CDR3 is 13 residues. CDR3 sequence: CASSGQVVGKLFF. CDR3 sequence (DNA): TGTGCCAGCAGTGGACAGGTGGTTGGAAAACTGTTTTTT.

This clonotype was seen repeatedly, ten times or more. The chain carries TRBV28 and TRBJ2-1; D not resolved. Germline loops: CDR1 MDHEN, CDR2 SYDVKM. The length of the CDR3 is 11 residues. Deletions cut 5 bases from V and 4 bases from J, with 3 bases between. CDR3 coding DNA: TGTGCCAGCAGTGATTACAATGAGCAGTTCTTC. It is translated as CASSDYNEQFF.

The gene calls are TRBV20-1 and TRBJ1-1, with D possibly TRBD1 on 5 matching bases. The CDR3 runs 13 residues. The V end lost 2 bases, the J end lost 1 base, and 8 bases lay between the germline ends. Germline lookup yields CDR1 DFQATT and CDR2 SNEGSKA (reference sequence). The chain's CDR3 is CSARRGGNTEAFF. The CDR3, as DNA: TGCAGTGCTAGACGTGGGGGGAACACTGAAGCTTTCTTT.

In its sample, this clonotype is medium-sized. This chain uses TRBV10-3 with TRBJ2-3; the match to TRBD1 covers 7 bases. In germline, CDR1 is ENHRY, CDR2 SYGVKD. This CDR3 contains 16 residues. Trimming at V came to 0 bases and at J to 1 base, leaving 4 bases not matched to a gene. The DNA of the CDR3 is TGTGCCATCAGTGAGTCGACTCAGGGGGGCACAGATACGCAGTATTTT. Its protein product is CAISESTQGGTDTQYF.

This sequence joins TRBV20-1 and TRBJ2-5; no reliable D call. Germline CDR1 DFQATT, CDR2 SNEGSKA (reference sequence). The V end lost 6 bases, the J end lost 4 bases, and 6 bases lay between the germline ends. The CDR3 is 10 amino acids. The DNA for the CDR3 is TGCAGTGCCCTCAGAGAGACCCAGTACTTC. Translation: CSALRETQYF.

This clonotype has more than one count but fewer than ten. This chain links TRBV28 with TRBJ1-1; D remains unclear. This CDR3 spans 17 amino acids. The V gene's germline CDR1 is MDHEN and CDR2 SYDVKM. Trimming removed 4 bases from V and 3 bases from J, with 21 bases in between. DNA for the CDR3: TGTGCCAGCAGTTACCGGGTATATTCCCTTCTGGACACTGAAGCTTTCTTT. This gives the protein CASSYRVYSLLDTEAFF.

This clonotype was detected a few times. V usage is TRBV7-9 and J usage is TRBJ1-2, with TRBD1 as a possible D gene (5 bases). This CDR3 is built from 13 residues. Trimming took off 5 bases at V and 4 bases at J, with 11 bases between the two ends. Germline CDR1 reads SEHNR; CDR2 reads FQNEAQ (reference sequence). DNA for the CDR3: TGTGCCAGCAGCCTACAGGATTTCTATGGCTACACCTTC. This encodes CASSLQDFYGYTF.